Detailed here is one T cell receptor beta chain. No cognate antigen has been identified for it. Base qualities are missing; no much larger clone stands one base away. The TCR beta CDR3 regions were amplified from the RNA transcripts. For the first round of RT-PCR on the TCR CDR3, the HTBI primer set was used together with the Qiagen OneStep RT-PCR kit. A second multiplex PCR round built the libraries, followed by size selection and purification. Libraries were sequenced paired-end with 100 bp reads on an Illumina HiSeq2000. The published analysis was carried out like this. SOAPnuke was used to process the raw data, with reads discarded if the reads contained adapters or uncalled bases, had a mean Phred below 15, or lacked an exact constant-primer or identifier match. COPE v1.2.5 was used to merge high-quality paired reads, and clonotypes were defined as unique nucleotide sequences. MiTCR v1.1 was used to align clonotypes to the IMGT TRBV, TRBD and TRBJ reference segments. Analysis was restricted to V-J combinations with a frequency above 0.0001, which covered 98% to 99.2% of repertoires. The TCS score was defined as the ratio of F50 (clonal expansion) to E x V (chaos), calculated using BLOSUM62-based TCRdist between CDR3 peptides within each V-J. Welch's t-statistics and random forest reduced just over 500 V-J features to 10 to 15, which were used in a naive Bayes classifier (R e1071). The Morisita-Horn index was used to measure how similar the thyroid and blood repertoires were. TCRdb trimmed public reads at Q25 via fastp, called clones via MiXCR and kept in-frame beta chains. Every entry covers one CDR3 protein and lists the most common genes and DNA from its rows. In this record, the V and J calls reflect TCRdb's handling and not the investigators' own analysis. The sample contains a few hundred thousand distinct CDR3 sequences, 46% of them found a single time. Together, the top ten hold more than 7% of the sample.

Graves' hyperthyroidism was defined as stable when no progression to ophthalmopathy occurred over 18 months of follow-up. Hyperthyroidism patients were newly diagnosed, with disease duration under 2 months, and aged 18 to 65 years. The study excluded patients with uncontrolled infections, other autoimmune diseases, pregnancy or lactation. Diagnoses were based on clinical symptoms, serum thyroxine and TRAb, thyroid ultrasound and orbital computed tomography. Total RNA was extracted with Trizol reagent, and quality was checked on an Agilent 2100 Bioanalyzer. This sample is drawn from a study of T cells in Graves' hyperthyroidism and ophthalmopathy (dated 2019 in TCRdb). In terms of the full investigation: To identify distinguishing TCR V-J signatures, a discovery cohort of 100 or so patients was used, comprising some 43 with Graves' ophthalmopathy and approximately 57 with stable Graves' hyperthyroidism. An independent validation cohort of 18 to 20 hyperthyroidism patients and approximately 16 patients who later progressed to ophthalmopathy tested prospective prediction of ophthalmopathy. The 75 to 100 discovery patients were randomly split 7:3 into training and test sets. The study also compared thyroid tissue and blood T-cell repertoires from several Graves' hyperthyroidism patients. After blood sampling, hyperthyroidism patients were treated with methimazole at a starting dose of 30 mg daily, and ophthalmopathy patients were treated with high-dose intravenous methylprednisolone. According to the paper, TCR Vbeta CDR3 sequencing was carried out on 135 peripheral blood samples, which came from over 40 ophthalmopathy, around 75 hyperthyroidism and 17 progressor patients.

Taken from cysteine to phenylalanine, the CDR3 has 13 residues. Here the CDR3 DNA is all that survives: 39 bases in frame from base 1. Sequences LNHNV (CDR1) and YYDKDF (CDR2) are obtained from the germline V gene (reference sequence). Trimmed from V: 5 bases; trimmed from J: 3 bases; junction bases lacking a gene match: 3. General conclusions and limits of the study: During validation, the model predicted progression to ophthalmopathy a median of about 6.5 months ahead of onset, with roughly 65% sensitivity and 72% to 80% specificity. Most expanded thyroid clonotypes (frequency above 0.001) were also detected in blood, a finding suggesting that blood repertoires may reflect thyroid immune responses. A model built on a 13 V-J signature distinguished ophthalmopathy from stable hyperthyroidism, reaching about 89% sensitivity and about 81% specificity in cross-validation and 80%/75% in testing. No statistical method was used to fix the sample size in advance, and group allocation was not hidden from the investigators.

Recombination connected TRBV15 to TRBJ2-5; 7 central nucleotides agree with TRBD2. Sequenced input: peripheral blood or thyroid tissue (not recorded which). The clonotype originates from a woman younger than 35 with Graves' hyperthyroidism. The CDR3 region reads CATSGRAEETQYF. The DNA sequence is as follows: TGTGCCACCAGCGGGAGGGCCGAAGAGACCCAGTACTTC.